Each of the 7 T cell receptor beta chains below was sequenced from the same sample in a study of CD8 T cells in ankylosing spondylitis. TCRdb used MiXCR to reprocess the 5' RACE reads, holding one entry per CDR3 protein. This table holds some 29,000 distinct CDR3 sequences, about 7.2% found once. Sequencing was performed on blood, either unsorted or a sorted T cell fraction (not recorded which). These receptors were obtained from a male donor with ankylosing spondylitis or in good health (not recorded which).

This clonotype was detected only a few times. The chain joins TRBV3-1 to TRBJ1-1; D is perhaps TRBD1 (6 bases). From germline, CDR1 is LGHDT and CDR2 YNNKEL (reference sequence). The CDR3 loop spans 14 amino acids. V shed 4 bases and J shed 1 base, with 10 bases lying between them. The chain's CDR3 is CASSRTGKNTEAFF. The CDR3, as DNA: TGTGCCAGCAGCCGCACAGGGAAGAACACTGAAGCTTTCTTT.

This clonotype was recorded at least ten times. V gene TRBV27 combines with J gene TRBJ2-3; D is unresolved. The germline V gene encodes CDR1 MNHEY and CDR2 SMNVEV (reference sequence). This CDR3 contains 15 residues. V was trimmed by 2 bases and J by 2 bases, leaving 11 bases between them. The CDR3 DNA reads TGTGCCAGCAGTTTAGGGCGAAGGTACACAGATACGCAGTATTTT. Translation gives CASSLGRRYTDTQYF.

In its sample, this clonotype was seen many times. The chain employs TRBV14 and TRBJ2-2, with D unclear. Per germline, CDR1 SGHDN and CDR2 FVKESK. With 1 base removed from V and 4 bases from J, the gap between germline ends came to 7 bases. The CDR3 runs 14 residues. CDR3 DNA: TGTGCCAGCAGCCAAGTTTCACGCACCGGGGAGCTGTTTTTT. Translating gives CASSQVSRTGELFF.

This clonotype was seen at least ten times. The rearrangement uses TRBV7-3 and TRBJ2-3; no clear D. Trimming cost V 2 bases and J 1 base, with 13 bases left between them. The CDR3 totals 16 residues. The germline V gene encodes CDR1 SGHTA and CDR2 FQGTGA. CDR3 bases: TGTGCCAGCAGCTTATTGGTCGGCAAAGGCACAGATACGCAGTATTTT. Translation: CASSLLVGKGTDTQYF.

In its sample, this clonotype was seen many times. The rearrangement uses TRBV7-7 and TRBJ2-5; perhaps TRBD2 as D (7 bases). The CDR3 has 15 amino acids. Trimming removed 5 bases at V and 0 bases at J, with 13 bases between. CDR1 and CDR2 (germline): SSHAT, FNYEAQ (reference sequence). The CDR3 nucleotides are TGTGCCAGCAGCAAATCGGGGGGCGACCAAGAGACCCAGTACTTC. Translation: CASSKSGGDQETQYF.

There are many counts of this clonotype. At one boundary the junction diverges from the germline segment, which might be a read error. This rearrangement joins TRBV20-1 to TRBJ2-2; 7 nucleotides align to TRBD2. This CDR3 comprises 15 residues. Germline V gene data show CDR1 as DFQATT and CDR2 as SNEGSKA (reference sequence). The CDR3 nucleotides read TGCTGTGCTAGAGATTCAAAGCGGGGAACCGGGGAGCTGTTTTTT. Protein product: CCARDSKRGTGELFF.

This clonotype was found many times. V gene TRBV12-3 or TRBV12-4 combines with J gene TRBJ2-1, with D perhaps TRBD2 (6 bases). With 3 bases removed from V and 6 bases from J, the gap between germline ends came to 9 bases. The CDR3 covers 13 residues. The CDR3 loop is CASSLVSGNEQFF. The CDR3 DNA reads TGTGCCAGCAGTTTGGTTAGCGGCAATGAGCAGTTCTTC.